Sequencing of this T cell receptor (beta chain) was carried out in a study of blood T cell repertoires in COVID-19. Data came from immunoSEQ multiplex PCR; TCRdb stores just in-frame clones and leaves some out. The sample records about 480,000 clones, around nine tenths being singletons. Looked up from germline, CDR1 is SNHLY and CDR2 is FYNNEI. This CDR3 spans 14 amino acids. The V gene end was trimmed by 1 base and the J gene end by 9 bases; junction bases not matched to a gene: 5. Sequenced material: PBMCs or T cells enriched from blood (not recorded which). This chain uses TRBV2 with TRBJ2-1, with TRBD2 matching over 8 bases. This receptor was taken from a woman aged 40 to 50 who had recovered from COVID-19. CDR3 protein: CASSEERGGGEQFF. The CDR3 coding sequence is TGTGCCAGCAGTGAAGAACGGGGGGGTGGTGAGCAGTTCTTC.